A selection of T cell receptor beta chains follows, all from one sample in a study of tumor-infiltrating lymphocytes in primary liver carcinoma. MiXCR was run by TCRdb on the multiplex PCR reads, yielding one entry per CDR3 protein. The table lists roughly 30,000 distinct CDR3 sequences, about 71% of them singletons. The source material was liver tumor tissue from sampling region 3. These receptors all come from a woman aged 25 to 45 with primary liver carcinoma and hepatitis B virus infection. Both conserved end residues are part of each CDR3.

TRBV11-3	TRBJ2-1	CASNLGISGKLEQLF
TRBV29-1	TRBJ2-3	CSVISGRWATDTQYF
TRBV6-5	TRBJ2-7	CTSSYLVGGSYEQYF
TRBV11-2	TRBJ2-3	CASRLEVRTGVTDTQYF
TRBV11-2	TRBJ1-4	CASSKTSGGTNEKLFF
TRBV5-1	TRBJ2-2	CISSLAGGAWTGELFF
TRBV11-2	TRBJ2-3	CVSSLGGAGVTDTQYF
TRBV11-2	TRBJ2-1	CTNSLSITNEQFF
TRBV6-5	TRBJ2-5	CASSQAESWETHYF
TRBV11-2	TRBJ2-3	CASSLTGLAGGPTYTQYF
TRBV18	TRBJ2-3	CASSDRDRGIDTQYF
TRBV7-9	TRBJ2-2	CASSLLGSPNTGELFF
TRBV7-8	NA	CVSSLAPTSNQPQYF
TRBV5-6	TRBJ2-2	CACSLAPRVTGELLF
TRBV7-2	TRBJ2-1	CSSSKGYLTAYEQFF
TRBV11-2	TRBJ2-1	CDSSLGSLDYNGQFF
TRBV11-2	TRBJ2-1	CTSSFRLAGDFDEQFF
TRBV11-2	TRBJ2-2	CASSPLLAGGTGELFF
TRBV6-2/TRBV6-3	TRBJ1-5	CACKEPRDSNQPQHF
TRBV11-2	TRBJ2-3	CASSPERGGYSGRTDRQYF
TRBV14	TRBJ2-4	CASSHRETPENIQYF
TRBV28	TRBJ2-2	CVSSLSGNGELFF